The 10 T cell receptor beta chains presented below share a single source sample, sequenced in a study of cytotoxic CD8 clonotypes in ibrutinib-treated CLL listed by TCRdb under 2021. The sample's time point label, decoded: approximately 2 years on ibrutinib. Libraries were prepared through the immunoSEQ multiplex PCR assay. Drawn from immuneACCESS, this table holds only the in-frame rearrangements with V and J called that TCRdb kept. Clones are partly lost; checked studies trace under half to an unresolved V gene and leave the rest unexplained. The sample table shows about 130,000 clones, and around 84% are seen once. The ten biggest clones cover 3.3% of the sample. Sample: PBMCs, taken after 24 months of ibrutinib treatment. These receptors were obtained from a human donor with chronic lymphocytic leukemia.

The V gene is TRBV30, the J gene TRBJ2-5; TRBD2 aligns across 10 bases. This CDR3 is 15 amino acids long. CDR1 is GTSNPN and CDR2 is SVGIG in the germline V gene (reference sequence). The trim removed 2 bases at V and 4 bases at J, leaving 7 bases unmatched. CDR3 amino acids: CAWSFLAGGRETQYF. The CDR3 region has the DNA TGTGCCTGGAGTTTTTTAGCGGGGGGCAGAGAGACCCAGTACTTC.

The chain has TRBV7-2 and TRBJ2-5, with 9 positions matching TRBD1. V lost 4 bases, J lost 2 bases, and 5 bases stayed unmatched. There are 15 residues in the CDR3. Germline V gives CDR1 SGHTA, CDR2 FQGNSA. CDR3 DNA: TGTGCCAGCAGCTCCGCGGGACAGGGACAAGAGACCCAGTACTTC. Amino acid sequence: CASSSAGQGQETQYF.

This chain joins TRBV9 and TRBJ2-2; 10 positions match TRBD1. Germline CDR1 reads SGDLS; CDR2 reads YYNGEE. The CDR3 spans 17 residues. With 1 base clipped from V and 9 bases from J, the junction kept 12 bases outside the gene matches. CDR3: CASSVPRDRGEVRELFF. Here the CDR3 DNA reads TGTGCCAGCAGCGTACCCCGGGACAGGGGCGAGGTCCGGGAGCTGTTTTTT.

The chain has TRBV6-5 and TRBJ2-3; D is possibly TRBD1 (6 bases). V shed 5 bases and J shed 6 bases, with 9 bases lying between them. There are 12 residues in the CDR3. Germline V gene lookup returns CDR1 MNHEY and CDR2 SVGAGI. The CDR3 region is CASSTQGDTQYF. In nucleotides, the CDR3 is TGTGCCAGCAGTACTCAGGGGGATACGCAGTATTTT.

CDR3 amino acids: CASSQDRTIADTQYF. The CDR3 DNA reads as TGCGCCAGCAGCCAAGATAGGACTATCGCAGATACGCAGTATTTT. The chain couples TRBV4-1 to TRBJ2-3, with a possible D match to TRBD2 (6 bases). V was shortened by 0 bases and J by 4 bases, with 11 bases between the two germline ends. The CDR3 loop spans 15 amino acids. Germline V CDR1 and CDR2: MGHRA, YSYEKL.

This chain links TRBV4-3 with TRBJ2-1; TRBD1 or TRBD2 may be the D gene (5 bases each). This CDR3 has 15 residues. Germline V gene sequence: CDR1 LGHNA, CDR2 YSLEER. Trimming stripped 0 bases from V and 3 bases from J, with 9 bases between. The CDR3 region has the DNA TGCGCCAGCAGCCAAGATGAGAGGGGCTACAATGAGCAGTTCTTC. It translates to CASSQDERGYNEQFF.

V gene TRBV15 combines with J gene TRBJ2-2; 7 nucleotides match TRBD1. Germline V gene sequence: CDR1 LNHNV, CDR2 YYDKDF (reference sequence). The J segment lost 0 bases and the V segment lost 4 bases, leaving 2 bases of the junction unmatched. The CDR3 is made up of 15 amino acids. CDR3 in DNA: TGTGCCACCAGCACAGACAGGGCGAACACCGGGGAGCTGTTTTTT. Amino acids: CATSTDRANTGELFF.

The CDR3 reads CASSFYTGTEAFF. CDR3 nucleotides: TGTGCCAGCAGCTTTTATACCGGGACAGAAGCTTTCTTT. The chain links TRBV5-4 to TRBJ1-1; perhaps TRBD1 as D (6 bases). The V end lost 2 bases, the J end lost 8 bases, and 13 bases lay between the germline ends. This CDR3 comprises 13 residues. Germline loops: CDR1 SGHNT, CDR2 YYREEE (reference sequence).

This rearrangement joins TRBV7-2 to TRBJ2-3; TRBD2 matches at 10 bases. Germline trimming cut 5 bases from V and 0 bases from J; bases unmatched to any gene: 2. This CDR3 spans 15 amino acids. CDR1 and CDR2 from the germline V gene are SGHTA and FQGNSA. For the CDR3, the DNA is TGTGCCAGCAGCATTAGCGGGGGGAGCACAGATACGCAGTATTTT. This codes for CASSISGGSTDTQYF.

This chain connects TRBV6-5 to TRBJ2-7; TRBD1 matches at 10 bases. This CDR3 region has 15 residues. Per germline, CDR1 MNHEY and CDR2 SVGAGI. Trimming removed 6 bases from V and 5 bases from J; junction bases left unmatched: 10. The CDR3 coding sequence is TGTGCCAGCAGGGGGACAGGGGTCTTACCCGACGAGCAGTACTTC. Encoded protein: CASRGTGVLPDEQYF.